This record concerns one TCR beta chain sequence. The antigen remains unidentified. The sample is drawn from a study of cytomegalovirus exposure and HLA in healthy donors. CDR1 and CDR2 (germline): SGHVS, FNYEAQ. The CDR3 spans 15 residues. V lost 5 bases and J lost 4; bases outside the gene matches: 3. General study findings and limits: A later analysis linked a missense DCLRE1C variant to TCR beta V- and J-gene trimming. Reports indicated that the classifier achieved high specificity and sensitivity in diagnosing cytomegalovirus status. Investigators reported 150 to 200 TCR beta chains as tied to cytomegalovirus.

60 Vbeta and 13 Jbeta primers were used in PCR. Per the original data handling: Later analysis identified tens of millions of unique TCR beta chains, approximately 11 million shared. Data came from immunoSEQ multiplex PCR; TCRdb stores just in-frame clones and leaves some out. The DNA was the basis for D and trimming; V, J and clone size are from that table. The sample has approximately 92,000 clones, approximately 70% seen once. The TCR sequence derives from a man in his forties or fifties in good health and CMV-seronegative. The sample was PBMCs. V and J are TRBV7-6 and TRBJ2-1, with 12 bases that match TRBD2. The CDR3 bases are TGTGCCAGCAGCCCGCTAGCGGGGGGGTACAATGAGCAGTTCTTC. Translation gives CASSPLAGGYNEQFF.